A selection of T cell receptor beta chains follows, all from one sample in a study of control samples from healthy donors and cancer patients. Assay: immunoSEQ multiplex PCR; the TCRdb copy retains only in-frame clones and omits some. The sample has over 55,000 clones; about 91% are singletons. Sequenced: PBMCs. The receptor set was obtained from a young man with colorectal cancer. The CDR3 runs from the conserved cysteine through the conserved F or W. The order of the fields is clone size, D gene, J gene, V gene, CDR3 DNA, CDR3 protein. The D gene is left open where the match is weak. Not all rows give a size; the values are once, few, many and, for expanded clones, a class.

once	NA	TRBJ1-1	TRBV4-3	TGCGCCAGCAGCCTCGGGCGTTACACTGAAGCTTTCTTT	CASSLGRYTEAFF
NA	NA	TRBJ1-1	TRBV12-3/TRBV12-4	TGTGCCAGCAGTTTTGCCGGCAACACTGAAGCTTTCTTT	CASSFAGNTEAFF
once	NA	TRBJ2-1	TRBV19	TGTGCCAGTAGTATCCGGACCTTATACAATGAGCAGTTCTTC	CASSIRTLYNEQFF
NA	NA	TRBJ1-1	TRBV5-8	TGTGCCAGCAGCTTGCTATACAGGAGGAGTAACACTGAAGCTTTCTTT	CASSLLYRRSNTEAFF
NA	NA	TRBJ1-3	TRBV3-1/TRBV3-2	TGTGCCAGCAGCCAAGAACGTTTGGGCCTCGGAAACACCATATATTTT	CASSQERLGLGNTIYF
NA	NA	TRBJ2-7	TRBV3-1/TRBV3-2	TGTGCCAGCAGCCCGCAAGAAAGGTACGAGCAGTACTTC	CASSPQERYEQYF
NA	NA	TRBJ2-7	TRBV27	TGTGCCAGCAGTTTACGGAAGGGAAGCTCCTACGAGCAGTACTTC	CASSLRKGSSYEQYF
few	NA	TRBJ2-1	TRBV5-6	TGTGCCAGCAGCTTCAGGGGCTACAATGAGCAGTTCTTC	CASSFRGYNEQFF
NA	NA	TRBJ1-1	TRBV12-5	TGTGCTAGTGGTTTGGTAGTAACAGAAGCTTTCTTT	CASGLVVTEAFF
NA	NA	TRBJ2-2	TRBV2	TGTGCCAGCAGGGCGGACGGTTACACCGGGGAGCTGTTTTTT	CASRADGYTGELFF
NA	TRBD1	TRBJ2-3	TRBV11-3	TGTGCCAGCAGCTACGGACAGGGAGAGGCCCCAGATACGCAGTATTTT	CASSYGQGEAPDTQYF
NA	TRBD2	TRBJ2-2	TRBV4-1	TGCGCCAGCAGCCGACTGACTAGCGGGAACACCGGGGAGCTGTTTTTT	CASSRLTSGNTGELFF
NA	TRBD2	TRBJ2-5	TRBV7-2	TGTGCCAGCAGCTTAGGGCTAGCGGCAGAGACCCAGTACTTC	CASSLGLAAETQYF
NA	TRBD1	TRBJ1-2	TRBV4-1	TGCGCCAGCAGCCAAGAAAGGAGGCGACAGGGTAGGCCGGGCTACACCTTC	CASSQERRRQGRPGYTF
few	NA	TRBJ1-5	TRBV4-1	TGCGCCAGCAGCCAAGTCGGCCTTAGCAATCAGCCCCAGCATTTT	CASSQVGLSNQPQHF
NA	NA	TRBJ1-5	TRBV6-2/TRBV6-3	TGTGCCAGCAGTTATGAGGTCAGGGAAATCGGTCCGGGCAGAAAGGATCAGCCCCAGCATTTT	CASSYEVREIGPGRKDQPQHF
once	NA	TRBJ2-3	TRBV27	TGTGCCAGCAGTTTAGGGTCGGAGGGGGGCACAGATACGCAGTATTTT	CASSLGSEGGTDTQYF
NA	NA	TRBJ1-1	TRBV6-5	TGTGCCAGCAGTTACTCACAGTTCACTGAAGCTTTCTTT	CASSYSQFTEAFF
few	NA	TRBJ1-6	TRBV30	TGTGCCTGGTCGATAGATTCACCCCTCCACTTT	CAWSIDSPLHF
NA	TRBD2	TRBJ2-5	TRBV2	TGTGCCAGCAGTAGAGGGACTAGCGGGGGGGCAGAGACCCAGTACTTC	CASSRGTSGGAETQYF
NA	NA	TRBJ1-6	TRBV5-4	TGTGCCAGCAGTCCGAGACAGACTAATTCACCCCTCCACTTT	CASSPRQTNSPLHF
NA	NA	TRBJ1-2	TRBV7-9	TGTGCCAGCAGTCCACCTCCCATAGACAGAAACTATGGCTACACCTTC	CASSPPPIDRNYGYTF
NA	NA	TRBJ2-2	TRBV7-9	TGTGCCAGCAGCTTAGAGTATCCCGGGGAGCTGTTTTTT	CASSLEYPGELFF
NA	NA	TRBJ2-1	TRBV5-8	TGTGCCAGCGCGGGACTCCTACACTACAATGAGCAGTTCTTC	CASAGLLHYNEQFF
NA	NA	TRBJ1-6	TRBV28	TGTGCCAGCCGACCTTTCGGGGGGTATAATTCACCCCTCCACTTT	CASRPFGGYNSPLHF
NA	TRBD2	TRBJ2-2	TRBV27	TGTGCCAGCAGTTTTCGACTAGCGGGGGGGCTAAACACCGGGGAGCTGTTTTTT	CASSFRLAGGLNTGELFF
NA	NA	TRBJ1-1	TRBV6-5	TGTGCCAGCAGTTCCTCCGGGACACGGGAAGCTTTCTTT	CASSSSGTREAFF
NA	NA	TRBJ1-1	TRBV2	TGTGCCAGCAGTGAATTTACAGGGCCCACTGAAGCTTTCTTT	CASSEFTGPTEAFF
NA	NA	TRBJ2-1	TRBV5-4	TGTGCCAGCAGCCGACTAGATACCCTTCACAATGAGCAGTTCTTC	CASSRLDTLHNEQFF
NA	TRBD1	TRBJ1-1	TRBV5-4	TGTGCCAGCGCGTTAACAGGGGGCACTGAAGCTTTCTTT	CASALTGGTEAFF
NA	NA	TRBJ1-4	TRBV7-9	TGTGCCAGCAGCTTAATTAATGAAAAACTGTTTTTT	CASSLINEKLFF
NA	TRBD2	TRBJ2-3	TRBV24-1	TGTGCCACCAGTGGCGGGGGACCTTCACCTAGCACAGATACGCAGTATTTT	CATSGGGPSPSTDTQYF
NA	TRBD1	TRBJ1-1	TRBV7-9	TGTGCCAGCAGCTTCCCCCAGGGCAGGGGGCTTTTAGTGAACACTGAAGCTTTCTTT	CASSFPQGRGLLVNTEAFF
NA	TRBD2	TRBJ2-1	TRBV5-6	TGTGCCAGCAGCTATAGCGGGGGGGCCCACAATGAGCAGTTCTTC	CASSYSGGAHNEQFF
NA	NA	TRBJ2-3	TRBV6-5	TGTGCCAGCGGGAACCAGGCCGTAGATACGCAGTATTTT	CASGNQAVDTQYF
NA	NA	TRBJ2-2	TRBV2	TGTGCCAGCAACCAAGAGGACAGCACCGGGGAGCTGTTTTTT	CASNQEDSTGELFF
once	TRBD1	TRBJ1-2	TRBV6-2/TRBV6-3	TGTGCCAGCAGCCACGCAGAGGACAGGTATAACTATGGCTACACCTTC	CASSHAEDRYNYGYTF
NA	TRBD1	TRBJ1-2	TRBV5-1	TGCGCCAGCAGCTCGTCACAGGGGCGGGATGGCTACACCTTC	CASSSSQGRDGYTF
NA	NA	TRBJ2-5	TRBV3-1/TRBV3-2	TGTGCCAGCAGCCGGCGCGGGGCCCAAGAGACCCAGTACTTC	CASSRRGAQETQYF
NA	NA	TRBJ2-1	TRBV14	TGTGCCAGCAGCCAAGATTGGGGAGACCCTTCCTACAATGAGCAGTTCTTC	CASSQDWGDPSYNEQFF
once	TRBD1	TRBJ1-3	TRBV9	TGTGCCAGCAGCACCCGACAGGGCCCAGACACCATATATTTT	CASSTRQGPDTIYF
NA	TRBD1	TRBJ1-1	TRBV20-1	TGCAGTGCTAGTGGTGGACAGGGGAGGCCCCTTGCGATTGAAGCTTTCTTT	CSASGGQGRPLAIEAFF
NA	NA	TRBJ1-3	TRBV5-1	TGCGCCAGCAGCTTGGAAGTGGGCGCAGTAGTCTCTGGAAACACCATATATTTT	CASSLEVGAVVSGNTIYF
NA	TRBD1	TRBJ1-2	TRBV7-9	TGTGCCAGCACCTCGGACAGGCGTGGATATGGCTACACCTTC	CASTSDRRGYGYTF
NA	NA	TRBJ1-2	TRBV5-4	TGTGCCAGCAGCTTGCCCCACGACGGACAGACCTTTCAATCCTTCTATGGCTACACCTTC	CASSLPHDGQTFQSFYGYTF
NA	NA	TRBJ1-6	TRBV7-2	TGTGCCAGCAGCTTATCCGGGACCGACTCTCTTCCCCTCCACTTT	CASSLSGTDSLPLHF
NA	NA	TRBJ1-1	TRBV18	TGTGCCAGCTCACCGGGGGAGAACACTGAAGCTTTCTTT	CASSPGENTEAFF
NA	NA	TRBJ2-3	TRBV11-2	TGTGCCAGCAGCTTACTGGGGGGTAGCACAGATACGCAGTATTTT	CASSLLGGSTDTQYF
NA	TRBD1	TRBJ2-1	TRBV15	TGTGCCACCAGCGCCGACAGGGGGCCTACCAATGAGCAGTTCTTC	CATSADRGPTNEQFF
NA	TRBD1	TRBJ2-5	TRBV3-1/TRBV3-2	TGTGCCAGCCGGGACAGGGGAGAGACCCAGTACTTC	CASRDRGETQYF
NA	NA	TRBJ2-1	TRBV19	TGTGCCAGTAGTATGACAGGCAACTCCTACAATGAGCAGTTCTTC	CASSMTGNSYNEQFF
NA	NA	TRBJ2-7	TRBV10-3	TGTGCCATCAGTGAGTCCAGGGCGGACGAGCAGTACTTC	CAISESRADEQYF
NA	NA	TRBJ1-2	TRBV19	TGTGCCAGTAGTATTTCCCAGGGAGGCTACACCTTC	CASSISQGGYTF
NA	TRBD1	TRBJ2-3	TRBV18	TGTGCCAGCTCACCAGCAGGACAGGTCTGGGGCACAGATACGCAGTATTTT	CASSPAGQVWGTDTQYF
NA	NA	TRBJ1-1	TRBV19	TGTGCCAGCGGACGAGAAGCTTTCTTT	CASGREAFF